This TCR beta chain was identified in a study of CD8+ T cells in alopecia areata. RNA extraction and reverse transcription yielded cDNA as sequencing template. TCRdb's table, derived via immunoSEQ multiplex PCR, lists solely in-frame clones and lacks some. The sample contains 120,000 or so clones, around 50% of which appear only once. Findings and limits, study-wide: Scalp sequencing captures resident alphabeta T cells of normal skin too. In lesional scalp, particularly from alopecia totalis/universalis, clonality was higher than in normal scalp.

As part of sample collection, lesional scalp punch biopsies and peripheral blood were taken from alopecia areata patients. This clone was observed a single time. Its antigen is unknown. The material sequenced was NKG2D-low CD8+ T cells sorted from blood. The receptor was derived from a human donor with alopecia areata.

CDR3 sequence reads: CSVEDPRIGANVLTF. The CDR3 coding sequence is TGCAGCGTTGAAGACCCACGGATTGGGGCCAACGTCCTGACTTTC. The genes are TRBV29-1 and TRBJ2-6; D gene unclear. The germline gives CDR1 SQVTM, CDR2 ANQGSEA. The CDR3 runs 15 residues. Between the trimmed V and J ends, which lost 0 bases and 3 bases, there was a span of 9 bases.